This T cell receptor beta chain was captured in a study of T cells in Graves' hyperthyroidism and ophthalmopathy (dated by TCRdb to the late 2010s). The study in broad terms: TCR V-J signatures able to tell the groups apart were searched for in a discovery cohort of 100 or so patients, of whom more than 40 had Graves' ophthalmopathy and about 55 had stable Graves' hyperthyroidism. The 90 or so discovery patients were randomly split 7:3 into training and test sets. Thyroid tissue and blood T-cell repertoires from six Graves' hyperthyroidism patients were also compared in the study. Prospective prediction of ophthalmopathy was tested in an independent validation cohort of 18 hyperthyroidism patients and 15 to 17 patients who later progressed to ophthalmopathy. After blood sampling, hyperthyroidism patients were treated with methimazole at a starting dose of 30 mg daily, and ophthalmopathy patients were treated with high-dose intravenous methylprednisolone. The paper reports TCR Vbeta CDR3 sequencing of some 140 peripheral blood samples: 40 or so ophthalmopathy, 70 to 85 hyperthyroidism and 17 progressor patients. What the study reported, not specific to this receptor: Sample size was not statistically predetermined, and blinding of investigators to group allocation was not performed. Ophthalmopathy was separated from stable hyperthyroidism by a 13 V-J signature model, with 85% to 90% sensitivity and roughly 81% specificity obtained in cross-validation and 80%/75% obtained in testing. Blood samples also contained most of the expanded thyroid clonotypes (frequency above 0.001), which suggests that blood repertoires may reflect thyroid immune responses. During validation, the model predicted progression to ophthalmopathy a median of about 6.3 months ahead of onset, with around 65% sensitivity and 72% to 80% specificity.

Comment on this clonotype: This receptor's antigen is unknown. Base-call qualities are not available, and no considerably larger clone is one nucleotide away.

V is cut back by 7 bases and J by 6 bases, with 3 bases in the junction unmatched. From the germline V gene, CDR1 is SNHLY and CDR2 is FYNNEI. There are 13 amino acids in the CDR3, from cysteine to phenylalanine inclusive. Left in the record is the CDR3 DNA by itself, 39 bases read in frame from the first base. A patient counted as having stable Graves' hyperthyroidism if no progression to ophthalmopathy occurred over 18 months of follow-up. Hyperthyroidism patients were newly diagnosed, with disease duration under 2 months, and aged 18 to 65 years. Any patient with an uncontrolled infection, another autoimmune disease, pregnancy or lactation was excluded. Diagnoses were established on the basis of clinical symptoms, serum thyroxine and TRAb, thyroid ultrasound, and orbital computed tomography. Total RNA was extracted with Trizol reagent, and quality was checked on an Agilent 2100 Bioanalyzer. TCR beta CDR3 regions were amplified from RNA transcripts. A first-round RT-PCR of the TCR CDR3 used the HTBI primer set with the Qiagen OneStep RT-PCR kit. A second multiplex PCR round built the libraries, followed by size selection and purification. Libraries were sequenced paired-end with 100 bp reads on an Illumina HiSeq2000. On the authors' methods: SOAPnuke was used to process the raw data, removing reads that contained adapters or uncalled bases, had a mean Phred below 15, or lacked an exact match to the constant primer or identifier. COPE v1.2.5 was used to merge the high-quality paired reads, and each unique nucleotide sequence was defined as a clonotype. MiTCR v1.1 was used to align the clonotypes against IMGT TRBV, TRBD and TRBJ reference segments. Only V-J combinations with frequency above 0.0001, covering approximately 99% of repertoires, were analysed. The TCS score was defined as the ratio of F50 (clonal expansion) to E x V (chaos), calculated using BLOSUM62-based TCRdist between CDR3 peptides within each V-J. Welch's t-statistics and random forest reduced some 510 V-J features to roughly 13, which were used in a naive Bayes classifier (R e1071). The similarity between thyroid and blood repertoires was quantified using the Morisita-Horn index. Through fastp at Q25 and MiXCR, TCRdb rebuilt clones from the public reads, retaining in-frame beta chains. Entries that share a CDR3 protein sequence are merged under the most common genes and DNA. The V and J calls come from TCRdb's annotation, not from the publication. The table for this sample lists 530,000 or so distinct CDR3 sequences; roughly 46% of them were counted only once. The ten largest clones capture about 8.3% of the sample.

The clonotype comes from a woman younger than 35 with Graves' hyperthyroidism. The sequenced sample was peripheral blood or thyroid tissue (not recorded which). The sequence is built from TRBV2 and TRBJ1-6; 7 middle bases align to TRBD1. The nucleotide sequence reads as follows: TGTGCCAGCAATAGGGGGCGTAATTCACCCCTCCACTTT. This codes for CASNRGRNSPLHF.